The rows below give T cell receptor beta chains drawn from one sample of a study of blood T cell repertoires in COVID-19. Sequencing was performed with immunoSEQ multiplex PCR; in TCRdb, only in-frame clones are kept and a portion is missing. The sample consists of 430,000 or so clones, over 85% of them appearing once. The sequenced material came from peripheral blood. Receptors were obtained from a man in his late teens or twenties with COVID-19, enrolled during active disease. Each CDR3 is given with its conserved first and last residue. D genes are given only for firm matches. The listing skips clone size in some rows; elsewhere it reads once, few, many or a size class.

j_gene: TRBJ2-7
d_gene: NA
abundance: few
v_gene: TRBV7-9
CDR3aa: CASSLVGGAPYEQYF
CDR3nt: TGTGCCAGCAGCTTAGTCGGGGGAGCGCCCTACGAGCAGTACTTC

j_gene: TRBJ1-2
d_gene: TRBD1
abundance: NA
v_gene: TRBV15
CDR3aa: CATSKGTVYGYTF
CDR3nt: TGTGCCACCAGCAAAGGGACAGTCTATGGCTACACCTTC

j_gene: TRBJ2-3
d_gene: TRBD1
abundance: NA
v_gene: TRBV5-1
CDR3aa: CASSLQGALADTQYF
CDR3nt: TGCGCCAGCAGTTTACAGGGGGCGTTGGCAGATACGCAGTATTTT

j_gene: TRBJ1-1
d_gene: NA
abundance: once
v_gene: TRBV18
CDR3aa: CASSPLSRQSQGYTEAFF
CDR3nt: TGTGCCAGCTCACCTCTCTCGCGGCAAAGCCAGGGGTACACTGAAGCTTTCTTT

j_gene: TRBJ2-1
d_gene: NA
abundance: NA
v_gene: TRBV4-2
CDR3aa: CASSQRGSLYNEQFF
CDR3nt: TGTGCCAGCAGCCAAAGGGGGTCTCTATACAATGAGCAGTTCTTC

j_gene: TRBJ2-7
d_gene: TRBD2
abundance: NA
v_gene: TRBV7-8
CDR3aa: CASSVGTGLAGGIGF
CDR3nt: TGTGCCAGCAGCGTAGGCACGGGACTAGCGGGGGGTATAGGTTTC

j_gene: TRBJ2-7
d_gene: TRBD2
abundance: NA
v_gene: TRBV6-6
CDR3aa: CASRASGERAYEQYF
CDR3nt: TGTGCCAGCAGGGCTAGCGGGGAGAGGGCCTACGAGCAGTACTTC

j_gene: TRBJ2-7
d_gene: NA
abundance: NA
v_gene: TRBV4-1
CDR3aa: CASSQDHGDFYYEQYF
CDR3nt: TGCGCCAGCAGCCAAGATCATGGAGACTTCTACTACGAGCAGTACTTC

j_gene: TRBJ1-5
d_gene: TRBD1
abundance: NA
v_gene: TRBV7-8
CDR3aa: CASSLYRTGNQPQHF
CDR3nt: TGTGCCAGCAGCTTATATAGGACAGGGAATCAGCCCCAGCATTTT

j_gene: TRBJ2-7
d_gene: TRBD2
abundance: NA
v_gene: TRBV10-2
CDR3aa: CASGMGLAGTYEQYF
CDR3nt: TGCGCCAGCGGAATGGGACTAGCGGGAACATACGAGCAGTACTTC

j_gene: TRBJ2-3
d_gene: TRBD2
abundance: NA
v_gene: TRBV27
CDR3aa: CASPPTSGRASSTDTQYF
CDR3nt: TGTGCCAGCCCCCCGACTAGCGGGAGGGCGAGTAGCACAGATACGCAGTATTTT

j_gene: TRBJ1-1
d_gene: NA
abundance: NA
v_gene: TRBV19
CDR3aa: CASSTRAGMNTEAFF
CDR3nt: TGTGCCAGTAGTACCCGGGCGGGGATGAACACTGAAGCTTTCTTT

j_gene: TRBJ1-1
d_gene: NA
abundance: NA
v_gene: TRBV7-9
CDR3aa: CASSSWGQEAFF
CDR3nt: TGTGCCAGCAGCTCTTGGGGACAAGAAGCTTTCTTT

j_gene: TRBJ1-1
d_gene: TRBD1
abundance: NA
v_gene: TRBV6-6
CDR3aa: CASATGTGVLWTEAFF
CDR3nt: TGTGCCAGCGCGACCGGGACAGGGGTTTTATGGACTGAAGCTTTCTTT